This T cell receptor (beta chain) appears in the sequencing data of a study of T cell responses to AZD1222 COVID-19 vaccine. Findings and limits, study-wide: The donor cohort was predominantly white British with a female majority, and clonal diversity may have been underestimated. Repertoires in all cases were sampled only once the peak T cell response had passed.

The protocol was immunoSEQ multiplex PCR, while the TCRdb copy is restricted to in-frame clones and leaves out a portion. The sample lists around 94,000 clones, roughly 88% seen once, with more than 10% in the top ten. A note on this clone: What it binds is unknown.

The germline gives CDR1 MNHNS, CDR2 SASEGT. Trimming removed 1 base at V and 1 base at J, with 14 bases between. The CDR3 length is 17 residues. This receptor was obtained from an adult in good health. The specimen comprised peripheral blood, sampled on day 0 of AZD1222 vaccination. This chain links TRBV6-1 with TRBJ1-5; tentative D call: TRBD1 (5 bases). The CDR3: CASSEVGGRISNQPQHF. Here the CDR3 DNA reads TGTGCCAGCAGTGAAGTGGGGGGTAGGATAAGCAATCAGCCCCAGCATTTT.